Described below is a single T cell receptor (beta chain) sequence and its context. The record originates from a study of blood T cell repertoires in COVID-19. About the research overall: Sources were T cells, B-cell-depleted T cells, or PBMCs; the material itself was cDNA or gDNA.

Study processing details: Researchers report that nucleated cell counts were estimated from reference gene primer amplification. Measured with immunoSEQ multiplex PCR; TCRdb has only the in-frame clones, and not every one. That table furnishes V, J and clone size, whereas the DNA furnished D and trimming. Of 70,000 to 75,000 clones listed, 70% to 85% were seen once; the top ten hold 1.8%. This CDR3 is built from 14 residues. Trimming stripped 4 bases from V and 7 bases from J, with 14 bases between. This chain joins TRBV23-1 and TRBJ1-5; D is uncertain. TRBV23-1 carries the ORF label, with uncertain function. Specimen: peripheral blood. The TCR originated in a woman aged 55-70 years with acute or convalescent COVID-19. This CDR3 reads CASSLKEGRQPQHF. CDR3 bases: TGCGCCAGCAGTCTCAAGGAGGGTAGGCAGCCCCAGCATTTT.